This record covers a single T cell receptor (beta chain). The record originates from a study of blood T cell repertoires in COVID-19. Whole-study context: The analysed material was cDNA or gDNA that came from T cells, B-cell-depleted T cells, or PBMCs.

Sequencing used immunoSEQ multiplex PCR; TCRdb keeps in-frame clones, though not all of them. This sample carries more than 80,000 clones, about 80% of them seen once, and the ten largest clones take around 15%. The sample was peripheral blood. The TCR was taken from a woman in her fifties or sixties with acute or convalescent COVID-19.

CDR3 nucleotides: TGTGCCAGCTCACCACCGGCAGGGGCTGGAAACACCATATATTTT. It is translated as CASSPPAGAGNTIYF. V usage is TRBV18 and J usage is TRBJ1-3; D may be TRBD1 (6 bases). Trimming cost V 0 bases and J 2 bases, with 8 bases left between them. The CDR3 has 15 residues. Per germline, CDR1 KGHSH and CDR2 LQKENI. Looking up the rest from reference TRBV18 and TRBJ1-3 gives the full variable domain: NAGVMQNPRHLVRRRGQEARLRCSPMKGHSHVYWYRQLPEEGLKFMVYLQKENIIDESGMPKERFSAEFPKEGPSILRIQQVVRGDSAAYFCASSPPAGAGNTIYFGEGSWLTVV.